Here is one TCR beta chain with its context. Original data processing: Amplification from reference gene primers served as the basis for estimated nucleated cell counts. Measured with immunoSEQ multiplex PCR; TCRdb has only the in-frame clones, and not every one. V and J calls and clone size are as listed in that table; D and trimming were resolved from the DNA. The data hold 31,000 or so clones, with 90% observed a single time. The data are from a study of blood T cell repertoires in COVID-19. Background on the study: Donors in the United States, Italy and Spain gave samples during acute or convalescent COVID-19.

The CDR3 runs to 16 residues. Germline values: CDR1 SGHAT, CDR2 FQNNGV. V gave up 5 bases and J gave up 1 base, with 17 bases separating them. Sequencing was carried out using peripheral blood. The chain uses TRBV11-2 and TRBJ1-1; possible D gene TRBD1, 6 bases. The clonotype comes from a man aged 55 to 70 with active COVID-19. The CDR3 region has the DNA TGTGCCAGCAGCCTCCAGACAGGCCAATCGAACACTGAAGCTTTCTTT. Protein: CASSLQTGQSNTEAFF.